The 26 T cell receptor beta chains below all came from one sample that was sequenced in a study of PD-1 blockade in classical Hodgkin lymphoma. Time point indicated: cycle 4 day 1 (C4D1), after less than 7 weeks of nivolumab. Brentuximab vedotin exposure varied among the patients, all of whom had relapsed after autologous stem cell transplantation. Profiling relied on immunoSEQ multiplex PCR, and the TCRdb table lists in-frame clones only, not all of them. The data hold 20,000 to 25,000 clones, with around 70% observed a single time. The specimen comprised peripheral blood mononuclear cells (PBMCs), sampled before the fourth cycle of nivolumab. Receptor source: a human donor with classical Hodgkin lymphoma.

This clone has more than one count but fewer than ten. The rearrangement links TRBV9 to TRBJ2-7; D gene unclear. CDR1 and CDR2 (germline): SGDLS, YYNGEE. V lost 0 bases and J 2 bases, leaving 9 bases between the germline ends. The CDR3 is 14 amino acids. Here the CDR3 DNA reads TGTGCCAGCAGCGTAGGTACCGGCCCCTACGAGCAGTACTTC. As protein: CASSVGTGPYEQYF.

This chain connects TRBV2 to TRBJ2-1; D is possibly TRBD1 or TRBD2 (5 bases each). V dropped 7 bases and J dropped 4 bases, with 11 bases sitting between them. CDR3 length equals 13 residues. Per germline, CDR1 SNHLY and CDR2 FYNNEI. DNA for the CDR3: TGTGCCAGCATTGAGGGGTTGTACAATGAGCAGTTCTTC. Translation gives CASIEGLYNEQFF.

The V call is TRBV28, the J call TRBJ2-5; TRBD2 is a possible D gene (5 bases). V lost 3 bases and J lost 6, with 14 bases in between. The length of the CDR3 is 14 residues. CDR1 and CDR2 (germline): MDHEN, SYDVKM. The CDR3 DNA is TGTGCCAGCAGTTTTGGCGGGCCCCAGAAGACCCAGTACTTC. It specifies CASSFGGPQKTQYF.

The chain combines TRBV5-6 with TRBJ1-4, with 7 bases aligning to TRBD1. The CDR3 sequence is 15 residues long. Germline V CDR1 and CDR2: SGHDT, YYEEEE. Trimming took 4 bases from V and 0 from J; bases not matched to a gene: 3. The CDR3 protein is CASSQTGATNEKLFF. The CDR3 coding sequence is TGTGCCAGCAGCCAAACAGGGGCAACTAATGAAAAACTGTTTTTT.

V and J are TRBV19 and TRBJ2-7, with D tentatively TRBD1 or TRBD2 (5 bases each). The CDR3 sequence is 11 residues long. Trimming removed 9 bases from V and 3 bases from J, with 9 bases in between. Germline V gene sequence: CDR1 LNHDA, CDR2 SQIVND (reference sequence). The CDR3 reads CASGTFYEQYF. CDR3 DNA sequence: TGTGCCAGCGGGACCTTCTACGAGCAGTACTTC.

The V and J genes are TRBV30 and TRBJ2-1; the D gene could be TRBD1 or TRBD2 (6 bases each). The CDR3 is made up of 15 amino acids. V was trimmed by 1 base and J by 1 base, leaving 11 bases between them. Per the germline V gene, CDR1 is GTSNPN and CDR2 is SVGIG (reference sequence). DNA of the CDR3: TGTGCCTGGAGTGGCGGGACATCTTCCTACAATGAGCAGTTCTTC. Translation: CAWSGGTSSYNEQFF. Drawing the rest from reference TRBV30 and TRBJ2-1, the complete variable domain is SQTIHQWPATLVQPVGSPLSLECTVEGTSNPNLYWYRQAAGRGLQLLFYSVGIGQISSEVPQNLSASRPQDRQFILSSKKLLLSDSGFYLCAWSGGTSSYNEQFFGPGTRLTVL.

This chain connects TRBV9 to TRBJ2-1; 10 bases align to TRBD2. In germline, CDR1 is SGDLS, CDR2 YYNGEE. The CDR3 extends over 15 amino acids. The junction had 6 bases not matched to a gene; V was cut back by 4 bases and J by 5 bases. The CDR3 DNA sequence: TGTGCCAGCAGCCGTGGGACTAGCGATAACAATGAGCAGTTCTTC. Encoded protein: CASSRGTSDNNEQFF.

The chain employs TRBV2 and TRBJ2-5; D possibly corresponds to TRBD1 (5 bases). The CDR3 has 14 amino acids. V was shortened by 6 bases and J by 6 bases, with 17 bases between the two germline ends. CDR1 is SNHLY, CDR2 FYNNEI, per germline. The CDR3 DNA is TGTGCCAGCAGCGGAAACGCAGGGCGGCAGACCCAGTACTTC. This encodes CASSGNAGRQTQYF.

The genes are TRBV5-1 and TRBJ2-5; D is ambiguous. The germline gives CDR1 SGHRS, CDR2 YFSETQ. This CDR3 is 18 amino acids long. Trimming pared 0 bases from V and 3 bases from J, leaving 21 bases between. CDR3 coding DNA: TGCGCCAGCAGCTTGGCCTTGGGCCTCGACGCAAGTAAAGAGACCCAGTACTTC. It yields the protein CASSLALGLDASKETQYF.

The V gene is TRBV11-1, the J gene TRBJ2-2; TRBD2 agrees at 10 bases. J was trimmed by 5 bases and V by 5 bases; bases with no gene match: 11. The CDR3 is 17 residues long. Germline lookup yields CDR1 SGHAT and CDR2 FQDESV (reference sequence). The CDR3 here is CASSGGAGGFGTGELFF. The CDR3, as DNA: TGTGCCAGCAGCGGAGGAGCGGGAGGGTTTGGGACCGGGGAGCTGTTTTTT.

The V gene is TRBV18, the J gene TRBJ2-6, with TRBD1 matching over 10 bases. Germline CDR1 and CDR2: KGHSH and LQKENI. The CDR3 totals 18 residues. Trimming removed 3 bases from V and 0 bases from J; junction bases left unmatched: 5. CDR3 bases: TGTGCCAGCTCACCTCCCGGGACAGGGGTCTCTGGGGCCAACGTCCTGACTTTC. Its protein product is CASSPPGTGVSGANVLTF.

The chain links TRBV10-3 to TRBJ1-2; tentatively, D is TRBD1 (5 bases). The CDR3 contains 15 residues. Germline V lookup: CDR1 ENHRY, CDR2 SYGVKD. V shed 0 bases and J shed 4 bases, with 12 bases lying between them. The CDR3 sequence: CAISESRGVLYGYTF. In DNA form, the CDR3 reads TGTGCCATCAGTGAGTCGAGAGGGGTGCTCTATGGCTACACCTTC.

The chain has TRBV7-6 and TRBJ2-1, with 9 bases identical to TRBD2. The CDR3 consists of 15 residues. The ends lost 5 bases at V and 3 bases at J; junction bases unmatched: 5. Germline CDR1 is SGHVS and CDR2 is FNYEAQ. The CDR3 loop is CASSLGGGDYNEQFF. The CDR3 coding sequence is TGTGCCAGCAGCCTAGGCGGGGGGGACTACAATGAGCAGTTCTTC.

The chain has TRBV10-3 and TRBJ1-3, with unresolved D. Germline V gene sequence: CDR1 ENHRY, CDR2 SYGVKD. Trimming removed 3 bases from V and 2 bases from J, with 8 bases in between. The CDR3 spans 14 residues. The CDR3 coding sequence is TGTGCCATCAGTGATGGGGTACCTGGAAACACCATATATTTT. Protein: CAISDGVPGNTIYF.

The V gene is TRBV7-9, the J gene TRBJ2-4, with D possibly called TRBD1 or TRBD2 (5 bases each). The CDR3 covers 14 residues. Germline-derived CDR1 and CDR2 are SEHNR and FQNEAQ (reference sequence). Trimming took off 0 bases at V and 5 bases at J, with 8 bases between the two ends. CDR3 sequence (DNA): TGTGCCAGCAGCTTAGCAGGGACGGAAAACATTCAGTACTTC. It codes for CASSLAGTENIQYF.

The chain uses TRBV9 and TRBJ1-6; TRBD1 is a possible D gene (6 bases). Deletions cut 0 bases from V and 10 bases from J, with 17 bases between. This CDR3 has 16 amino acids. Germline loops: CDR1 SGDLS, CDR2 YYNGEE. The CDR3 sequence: CASSVEGWGRRSPLHF. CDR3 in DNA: TGTGCCAGCAGCGTAGAAGGGTGGGGGCGGCGGTCACCCCTCCACTTT.

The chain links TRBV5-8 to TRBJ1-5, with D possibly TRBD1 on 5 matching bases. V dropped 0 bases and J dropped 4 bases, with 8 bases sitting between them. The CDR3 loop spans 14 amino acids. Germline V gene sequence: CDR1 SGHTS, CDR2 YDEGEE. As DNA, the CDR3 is TGTGCCAGCAGCTTGGGACAGACTAATCAGCCCCAGCATTTT. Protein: CASSLGQTNQPQHF.

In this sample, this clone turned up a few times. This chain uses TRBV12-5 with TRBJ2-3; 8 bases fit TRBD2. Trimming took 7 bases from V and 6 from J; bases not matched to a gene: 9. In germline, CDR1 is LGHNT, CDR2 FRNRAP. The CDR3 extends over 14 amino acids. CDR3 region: CASALGGGFDTQYF. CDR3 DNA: TGTGCTAGTGCCCTTGGCGGGGGGTTCGATACGCAGTATTTT. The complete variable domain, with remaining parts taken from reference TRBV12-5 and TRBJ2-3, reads DARVTQTPRHKVTEMGQEVTMRCQPILGHNTVFWYRQTMMQGLELLAYFRNRAPLDDSGMPKDRFSAEMPDATLATLKIQPSEPRDSAVYFCASALGGGFDTQYFGPGTRLTVL.

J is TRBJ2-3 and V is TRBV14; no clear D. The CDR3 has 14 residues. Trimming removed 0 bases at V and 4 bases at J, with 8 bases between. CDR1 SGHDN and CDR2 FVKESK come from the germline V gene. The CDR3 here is CASSQDIYSDTQYF. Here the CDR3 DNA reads TGTGCCAGCAGCCAAGATATATACTCAGATACGCAGTATTTT.

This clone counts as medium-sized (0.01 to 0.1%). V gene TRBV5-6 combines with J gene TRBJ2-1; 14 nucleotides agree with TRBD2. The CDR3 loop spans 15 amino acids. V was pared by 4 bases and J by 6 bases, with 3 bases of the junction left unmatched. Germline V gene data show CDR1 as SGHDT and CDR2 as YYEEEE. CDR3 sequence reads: CASSLGLAGGNEQFF. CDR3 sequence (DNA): TGTGCCAGCAGCCTAGGACTAGCGGGAGGCAATGAGCAGTTCTTC.

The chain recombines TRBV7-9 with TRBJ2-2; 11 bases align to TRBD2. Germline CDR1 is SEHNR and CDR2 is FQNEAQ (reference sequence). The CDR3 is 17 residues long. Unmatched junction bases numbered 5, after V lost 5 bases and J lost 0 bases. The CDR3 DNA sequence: TGTGCCAGCAGCCTTAGCGGGAGGGGTTCGAACACCGGGGAGCTGTTTTTT. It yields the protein CASSLSGRGSNTGELFF.

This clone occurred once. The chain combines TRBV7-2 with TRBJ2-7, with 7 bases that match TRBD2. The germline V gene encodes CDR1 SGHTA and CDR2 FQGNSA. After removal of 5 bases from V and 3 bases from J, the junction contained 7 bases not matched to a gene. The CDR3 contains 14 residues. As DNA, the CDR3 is TGTGCCAGCAGCCCCCCCGGCGGGAGCTACGAGCAGTACTTC. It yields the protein CASSPPGGSYEQYF.

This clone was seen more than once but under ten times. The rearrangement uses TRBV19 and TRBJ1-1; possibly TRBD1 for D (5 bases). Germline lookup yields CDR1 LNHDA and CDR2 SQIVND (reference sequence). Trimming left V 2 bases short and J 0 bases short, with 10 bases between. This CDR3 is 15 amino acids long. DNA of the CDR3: TGTGCCAGTAGTATATCCCGGACAATGAACACTGAAGCTTTCTTT. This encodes CASSISRTMNTEAFF.

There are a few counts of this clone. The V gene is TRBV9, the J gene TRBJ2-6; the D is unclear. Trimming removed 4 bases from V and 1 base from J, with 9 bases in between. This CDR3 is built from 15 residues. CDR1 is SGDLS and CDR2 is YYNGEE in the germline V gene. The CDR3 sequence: CASSKSPSGANVLTF. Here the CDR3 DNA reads TGTGCCAGCAGCAAAAGTCCTTCTGGGGCCAACGTCCTGACTTTC.

CDR3 sequence (DNA): TGTGCCAGCTCACCTCGGACAGGGGGGCAAGAGACCCAGTACTTC. Its translation: CASSPRTGGQETQYF. The chain carries TRBV18 and TRBJ2-5; 10 positions match TRBD1. CDR1 is KGHSH and CDR2 is LQKENI in the germline V gene. V lost 3 bases to trimming and J lost 2 bases; unmatched junction nucleotides: 3. This CDR3 region has 15 residues. Full variable domain (remainder filled in from reference TRBV18 and TRBJ2-5): NAGVMQNPRHLVRRRGQEARLRCSPMKGHSHVYWYRQLPEEGLKFMVYLQKENIIDESGMPKERFSAEFPKEGPSILRIQQVVRGDSAAYFCASSPRTGGQETQYFGPGTRLLVL.

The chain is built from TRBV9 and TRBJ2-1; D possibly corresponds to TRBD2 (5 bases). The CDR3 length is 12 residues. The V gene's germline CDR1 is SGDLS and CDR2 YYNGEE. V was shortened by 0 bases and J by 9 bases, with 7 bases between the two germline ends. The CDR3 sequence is CASSVDTSEQFF. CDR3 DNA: TGTGCCAGCAGCGTAGACACTAGTGAGCAGTTCTTC.